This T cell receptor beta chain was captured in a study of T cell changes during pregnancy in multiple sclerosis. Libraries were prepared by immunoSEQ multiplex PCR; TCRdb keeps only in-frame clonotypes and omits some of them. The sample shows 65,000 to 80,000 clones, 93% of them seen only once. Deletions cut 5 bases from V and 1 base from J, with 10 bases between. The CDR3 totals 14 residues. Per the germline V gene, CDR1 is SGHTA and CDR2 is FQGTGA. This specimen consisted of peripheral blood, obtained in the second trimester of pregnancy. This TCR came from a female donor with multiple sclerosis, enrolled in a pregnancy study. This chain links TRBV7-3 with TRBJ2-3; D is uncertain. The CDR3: CASSVRLGTDTQYF. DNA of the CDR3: TGTGCCAGCAGCGTACGACTTGGCACAGATACGCAGTATTTT.